Shown below are 32 T cell receptor beta chains from a single sample sequenced in a study of regulatory T cells in long-lasting Graves disease. Both iRepertoire HTBI primers and Arm-PCR of CDR3 regions were used to build the TCR beta libraries. From the multiplex PCR reads, TCRdb called clonotypes with MiXCR, one entry per CDR3 protein. The table records around 500,000 distinct CDR3 sequences, less than 25% of them present only once. Time point noted: persistent/refractory GD, antithyroid drugs over 5 years with positive TRAb. PBMCs provided the RNA from which the TCR library was made. This specimen consisted of peripheral blood mononuclear cells (PBMCs), obtained when the disease was refractory, from a patient treated with antithyroid drugs. The receptor set was obtained from a female donor with Graves disease.

The V gene is TRBV5-5, the J gene TRBJ2-1, with TRBD2 identical over 9 bases. J was trimmed by 9 bases and V by 6 bases; bases with no gene match: 13. Germline CDR1 SGHKS, CDR2 YYEKEE (reference sequence). The CDR3 totals 15 residues. The CDR3 DNA sequence: TGTGCCAGCACCGATAGCGGGAGTAACTTCGGTGAGCAGTTCTTC. It encodes CASTDSGSNFGEQFF.

This clonotype was observed a few times. This chain uses TRBV5-1 with TRBJ2-7, with unresolved D. Trimming cost V 3 bases and J 2 bases, with 15 bases left between them. The germline gives CDR1 SGHRS, CDR2 YFSETQ. The CDR3 covers 15 residues. The CDR3 region has the DNA TGCGCCAGCAGCTCGAGACCCTATGCCACCTACGAGCAGTACTTC. This encodes CASSSRPYATYEQYF.

The V and J genes are TRBV6-1 and TRBJ2-5; possibly TRBD2 for D (5 bases). Between the trimmed V and J ends, which lost 10 bases and 3 bases, there was a span of 12 bases. CDR1 and CDR2 from the germline V gene are MNHNS and SASEGT. The CDR3 sequence is 12 residues long. CDR3 loop: CATSDGKETQYF. The DNA of the CDR3 is TGTGCCACCTCGGACGGGAAAGAGACCCAGTACTTC.

The V gene is TRBV7-9, the J gene TRBJ2-1; a weak D match, TRBD2 (6 bases). The CDR3 covers 16 residues. Per the germline V gene, CDR1 is SEHNR and CDR2 is FQNEAQ (reference sequence). V was cut by 3 bases and J by 2 bases, with 14 bases left in between. CDR3 nucleotide sequence: TGTGCCAGCAGCTTGTTTACTAGCAGACCCTACAATGAGCAGTTCTTC. Its translation is CASSLFTSRPYNEQFF.

This chain uses TRBV6-5 with TRBJ2-7; no clear D. Germline V gene sequence: CDR1 MNHEY, CDR2 SVGAGI. The CDR3 contains 15 residues. Trimming removed 2 bases at V and 6 bases at J, with 17 bases between. CDR3 sequence reads: CASSYTRSGLLEQYF. DNA of the CDR3: TGTGCCAGCAGTTACACGAGGTCCGGGTTACTCGAGCAGTACTTC.

This clonotype has a handful of counts. Written as DNA, the CDR3 is TGTGCCAGCCGAAAAAGGGGAAGCTCCTACGAGCAGTACTTC. Translation: CASRKRGSSYEQYF. The rearrangement uses TRBV7-8 and TRBJ2-7; weak D call: TRBD1 (5 bases). Germline CDR1 SGHVS, CDR2 FQNEAQ. The CDR3 runs to 14 residues. V lost 8 bases and J lost 0, with 14 bases in between. Complete variable domain (other parts from reference TRBV7-8 and TRBJ2-7): GAGVSQSPRYKVAKRGQDVALRCDPISGHVSLFWYQQALGQGPEFLTYFQNEAQLDKSGLPSDRFFAERPEGSVSTLKIQRTQQEDSAVYLCASRKRGSSYEQYFGPGTRLTVT.

This clonotype was seen ten or more times. This chain joins TRBV20-1 and TRBJ1-2, with 9 nucleotides matching TRBD1. The CDR3 spans 13 residues. The germline V gene encodes CDR1 DFQATT and CDR2 SNEGSKA (reference sequence). V shed 2 bases and J 6 bases; nucleotides not matched to a gene: 4. The CDR3 is CSARTGGVHGYTF. For the CDR3, the DNA is TGCAGTGCTAGAACAGGGGGCGTTCATGGCTACACCTTC.

The chain carries TRBV15 and TRBJ2-2; 11 bases are a match to TRBD1. Unmatched junction bases numbered 2, after V lost 0 bases and J lost 2 bases. Germline V gives CDR1 LNHNV, CDR2 YYDKDF (reference sequence). This CDR3 region has 17 residues. CDR3 coding DNA: TGTGCCACCAGCAGAGACGGACAGGGGGCAAACACCGGGGAGCTGTTTTTT. Translated, it gives CATSRDGQGANTGELFF.

This clonotype was counted a few times. This may be a read error, as it is one base from a much larger clone. Since the CDR3 does not end with the conserved phenylalanine or tryptophan, this likely comes from a read error. The rearrangement uses TRBV28 and TRBJ1-6; D is uncertain. This CDR3 comprises 14 residues. V gave up 5 bases and J gave up 10 bases, with 15 bases separating them. The germline CDR1 and CDR2 sequences are MDHEN and SYDVKM. CDR3 sequence (DNA): TGTGCCAGCAGTCCGGGGAGGTTCACCTCACCCCTCCACTCT. Protein product: CASSPGRFTSPLHS.

The chain is built from TRBV28 and TRBJ2-1; D ambiguous. The V and J ends lost 2 bases and 0 bases respectively, with 8 bases between them. This CDR3 contains 15 residues. Germline V gene sequence: CDR1 MDHEN, CDR2 SYDVKM. The CDR3 DNA is TGTGCCAGCAGTTTACACAGATACTCCTACAATGAGCAGTTCTTC. It specifies CASSLHRYSYNEQFF.

A remark on this clonotype: Given a much more abundant clone one base away, this may be a read error. The rearrangement links TRBV29-1 to TRBJ2-7, with a possible D match to TRBD1 (5 bases). This CDR3 is 14 amino acids long. From germline, CDR1 is SQVTM and CDR2 ANQGSEA. Trimming took off 7 bases at V and 3 bases at J, with 19 bases between the two ends. The CDR3: CSGSHPSGNYEQYF. The CDR3, as DNA: TGCAGCGGCTCCCATCCCTCAGGGAACTACGAGCAGTACTTC.

This clonotype was detected many times. V usage is TRBV10-3 and J usage is TRBJ1-6; the D gene is possibly TRBD1 (5 bases). Per germline, CDR1 ENHRY and CDR2 SYGVKD. The CDR3 runs 14 residues. V dropped 6 bases and J dropped 6 bases, with 12 bases sitting between them. CDR3 in DNA: TGTGCCATCAGCGTGGGGCATCTTAATTCACCCCTCCACTTT. This codes for CAISVGHLNSPLHF.

The table lists this clonotype with many counts. The gene calls are TRBV28 and TRBJ1-2; the D gene is possibly TRBD1 (6 bases). Trimming pared 3 bases from V and 6 bases from J, leaving 14 bases between. Germline values: CDR1 MDHEN, CDR2 SYDVKM. CDR3 size: 14 residues. Here the CDR3 DNA reads TGTGCCAGCAGTTTTCCGGGGGGCATCGATGGCTACACCTTC. Translating gives CASSFPGGIDGYTF.

This clonotype came up many times. V is TRBV12-3 or TRBV12-4 and J is TRBJ1-5; possible D gene TRBD1, 5 bases. Trimming removed 3 bases from V and 5 bases from J, with 8 bases in between. The CDR3 consists of 13 residues. CDR3 sequence reads: CASSFRGYQPQHF. The CDR3 region has the DNA TGTGCCAGCAGTTTTCGGGGGTATCAGCCCCAGCATTTT.

This clonotype turned up a few times. The V and J genes are TRBV6-1 and TRBJ2-7, with 12 positions matching TRBD2. Germline trimming cut 10 bases from V and 4 bases from J; bases unmatched to any gene: 5. Germline V lookup: CDR1 MNHNS, CDR2 SASEGT. The CDR3 length is 13 residues. The CDR3 region has the DNA TGTGCCATCAGACTAGCGGGAGAGTACGAGCAGTACTTC. Residues: CAIRLAGEYEQYF.

This clonotype was seen a few times. The chain couples TRBV28 to TRBJ2-7; D unclear. Trimming removed 5 bases at V and 0 bases at J, with 11 bases between. This CDR3 region has 14 residues. Germline CDR1 is MDHEN and CDR2 is SYDVKM. Written as DNA, the CDR3 is TGTGCCAGCAGTCTGGATGACGGCTCCTACGAGCAGTACTTC. Amino acids: CASSLDDGSYEQYF. The full variable domain, completed using reference TRBV28 and TRBJ2-7, is DVKVTQSSRYLVKRTGEKVFLECVQDMDHENMFWYRQDPGLGLRLIYFSYDVKMKEKGDIPEGYSVSREKKERFSLILESASTNQTSMYLCASSLDDGSYEQYFGPGTRLTVT.

This clonotype has only a few counts. V usage is TRBV29-1 and J usage is TRBJ2-7, with D tentatively TRBD2 (5 bases). Germline V gene sequence: CDR1 SQVTM, CDR2 ANQGSEA. Trimming took 4 bases from V and 5 from J, leaving 12 bases between them. The CDR3 spans 12 residues. The CDR3 spells CSVVRGRHEQYF. CDR3 nucleotide sequence: TGCAGCGTTGTCCGGGGTCGCCACGAGCAGTACTTC.

The chain combines TRBV6-1 with TRBJ2-4; the match to TRBD2 covers 9 bases. Germline V gene lookup returns CDR1 MNHNS and CDR2 SASEGT. CDR3 size: 19 residues. V lost 6 bases and J lost 3; bases outside the gene matches: 18. The CDR3 bases are TGTGCCAGCAGCTCCAGCGGTAGCGGGAGATTGTTTGGCAAAAACATTCAGTACTTC. This codes for CASSSSGSGRLFGKNIQYF.

The table lists this clonotype with a few counts. The chain uses TRBV5-6 and TRBJ1-2, with unresolved D. This CDR3 contains 14 residues. V was shortened by 4 bases and J by 6 bases, with 16 bases between the two germline ends. CDR1 is SGHDT and CDR2 is YYEEEE in the germline V gene. CDR3 sequence reads: CASSPPPGFHGYTF. CDR3 nucleotides: TGTGCCAGCAGCCCCCCCCCGGGTTTTCATGGCTACACCTTC.

This clonotype was counted between two and nine times. This chain uses TRBV6-1 with TRBJ2-7, with TRBD2 matching 9 bases. The CDR3 spans 15 residues. Germline lookup yields CDR1 MNHNS and CDR2 SASEGT. V was clipped by 6 bases and J by 0 bases; unmatched bases: 6. As DNA, the CDR3 is TGTGCCAGCAGATTACGTAGCGGGAGCTCCTACGAGCAGTACTTC. This codes for CASRLRSGSSYEQYF.

Comment on this clonotype: This sequence may be a read error, since a much larger clone differs from it by one base. The genes are TRBV6-9 and TRBJ2-7; D not certain. This CDR3 spans 13 amino acids. V lost 3 bases to trimming and J lost 7 bases, with 13 bases between them. Per germline, CDR1 MNHGY and CDR2 SVAAGI. CDR3 bases: TGTGCCAGCAGTTACCCGATTTTGGGGGAGCAGTACTTC. Protein product: CASSYPILGEQYF.

This clonotype was seen ten or more times. V usage is TRBV28 and J usage is TRBJ1-5, with D unclear. Germline V gene sequence: CDR1 MDHEN, CDR2 SYDVKM. Trimming removed 6 bases at V and 5 bases at J, with 5 bases between. CDR3 length: 11 amino acids. In DNA, the CDR3 is TGTGCCAGCAGGGGAGATCAGCCCCAGCATTTT. Its translation is CASRGDQPQHF.

With regard to this clonotype: This could be a read error, since a much larger clone is one nucleotide away. V is TRBV6-2 or TRBV6-3 and J is TRBJ2-7, with TRBD1 matching 9 bases. CDR3 length: 14 amino acids. CDR1 MNHEY and CDR2 SVGEGT come from the germline V gene. J lost 6 bases, V lost 6 bases, and 9 bases had no gene match. In DNA form, the CDR3 reads TGTGCCAGCAGGACGACAGGGGGAAATGGCGAGCAGTACTTC. It yields the protein CASRTTGGNGEQYF.

This clonotype was counted a few times. The rearrangement links TRBV9 to TRBJ2-5, with TRBD1 as a possible D gene (5 bases). The germline V and J ends were trimmed by 0 bases and 2 bases, with 11 bases remaining between them. The CDR3 runs to 15 residues. CDR1 and CDR2 from the germline V gene are SGDLS and YYNGEE. The DNA for the CDR3 is TGTGCCAGCAGCGTAGAGGGGATCCTACAAGAGACCCAGTACTTC. Translation: CASSVEGILQETQYF.

Only a few counts were recorded for this clonotype. The chain combines TRBV6-1 with TRBJ1-5; TRBD1 agrees at 8 bases. The germline V gene has CDR1 MNHNS and CDR2 SASEGT. J gave up 3 bases and V 6 bases, and 7 bases lay outside the gene matches. CDR3 length: 15 amino acids. The CDR3 region is CASSFGQGDNQPQHF. CDR3 sequence (DNA): TGTGCCAGCAGCTTCGGACAGGGCGACAATCAGCCCCAGCATTTT.

In DNA, the CDR3 is TGTGCCAGCAGTTCTGGACAGGGTTTTAATGAAGCTTTCTTT. Translated, it gives CASSSGQGFNEAFF. The rearrangement joins TRBV2 to TRBJ1-1; TRBD1 agrees at 8 bases. V lost 5 bases and J lost 7; bases outside the gene matches: 9. Per the germline V gene, CDR1 is SNHLY and CDR2 is FYNNEI. The CDR3 has 14 residues.

This clonotype was observed many times. The chain is built from TRBV27 and TRBJ1-4, with D perhaps matching TRBD1 (6 bases). V lost 3 bases and J lost 6, with 11 bases in between. The CDR3 runs to 14 residues. Germline V CDR1 and CDR2: MNHEY, SMNVEV (reference sequence). The CDR3 sequence: CASSLTGGDEKLFF. In nucleotides, the CDR3 is TGTGCCAGCAGTTTGACAGGCGGTGATGAAAAACTGTTTTTT. Based on the CDR3 plus reference TRBV27 and TRBJ1-4, the full variable domain is EAQVTQNPRYLITVTGKKLTVTCSQNMNHEYMSWYRQDPGLGLRQIYYSMNVEVTDKGDVPEGYKVSRKEKRNFPLILESPSPNQTSLYFCASSLTGGDEKLFFGSGTQLSVL.

V and J are TRBV7-8 and TRBJ2-1; 7 nucleotides match TRBD2. J lost 6 bases, V lost 5 bases, and 10 bases had no gene match. Germline V gene lookup returns CDR1 SGHVS and CDR2 FQNEAQ. The CDR3 loop spans 15 amino acids. The CDR3 DNA reads as TGTGCCAGCAGCCACTATGGAACTAGCGCCAATGAGCAGTTCTTC. Its protein is CASSHYGTSANEQFF.

This clonotype was counted only a few times. The chain links TRBV6-1 to TRBJ2-7; the D is unclear. The V gene's germline CDR1 is MNHNS and CDR2 SASEGT. Trimming removed 6 bases from V and 7 bases from J, with 13 bases in between. This CDR3 contains 12 residues. CDR3 sequence: CASRVATAEQYF. The CDR3 region has the DNA TGTGCCAGCAGGGTGGCAACCGCTGAGCAGTACTTC.

A few counts support this clonotype. V usage is TRBV30 and J usage is TRBJ2-2; TRBD2 aligns across 8 bases. The CDR3 is made up of 15 amino acids. Losses at the gene ends were 5 bases for V and 3 bases for J; bases not matched to a gene: 8. Germline V gene data show CDR1 as GTSNPN and CDR2 as SVGIG (reference sequence). The CDR3 nucleotides are TGTGCCTGGGAACTTAGCGGGATAGACACCGGGGAGCTGTTTTTT. This translates into CAWELSGIDTGELFF.

This clonotype was counted a few times. The chain joins TRBV7-9 to TRBJ1-1, with TRBD1 as a possible D gene (6 bases). The V gene's germline CDR1 is SEHNR and CDR2 FQNEAQ (reference sequence). The CDR3 sequence is 15 residues long. V gave up 6 bases and J gave up 4 bases, with 18 bases separating them. The CDR3 reads CASSKGGVGSTEAFF. The CDR3 DNA reads as TGTGCCAGCAGTAAAGGGGGGGTGGGGTCCACTGAAGCTTTCTTT.

Comments on this clonotype: A much larger clone differs from this one at a single base, so this may be a read error. J is TRBJ2-7 and V is TRBV28, with D perhaps being TRBD1 or TRBD2 (5 bases each). There are 15 residues in the CDR3. CDR1 is MDHEN, CDR2 SYDVKM, per germline. Trimming removed 5 bases at V and 4 bases at J, with 18 bases between. CDR3 DNA: TGTGCCAGCAGTACACCCCCGGCAGGGACGTACGAGCAGTACTTC. Translating gives CASSTPPAGTYEQYF.